A selection of T cell receptor beta chains follows, all from one sample in a study of Graves' ophthalmopathy and Graves' hyperthyroidism. One entry per CDR3 protein results from TCRdb running MiXCR on the multiplex PCR reads. The data contain roughly 400,000 distinct CDR3 sequences, about 17% of them singletons. Material: peripheral blood. These receptors were taken from an adult woman with stable Graves' hyperthyroidism. Each CDR3 is given with its conserved first and last residue. D genes are given only for firm matches. Not all rows give a size; the values are once, few, many and, for expanded clones, a class.

j_gene: TRBJ2-5
d_gene: NA
v_gene: TRBV6-2/TRBV6-3
abundance: many
CDR3nt: TGTGCCAGCAGTTCTCGGGACGGGACCCAGTACTTC
CDR3aa: CASSSRDGTQYF

j_gene: TRBJ2-7
d_gene: TRBD1
v_gene: TRBV5-1
abundance: few
CDR3nt: TGCGCCAGCAGCTGGGGACAGGGAGACTACGAGCAGTACTTC
CDR3aa: CASSWGQGDYEQYF

j_gene: TRBJ2-4
d_gene: TRBD2
v_gene: TRBV7-8
abundance: NA
CDR3nt: TGTGCCAGCAGCTTAATATCGGCTAGCGGGAGGGCCGTTTCCAAAAACATTAAGTACTTC
CDR3aa: CASSLISASGRAVSKNIKYF

j_gene: TRBJ1-1
d_gene: TRBD1
v_gene: TRBV25-1
abundance: many
CDR3nt: TGTGCCAGCAGCTACGGAAACAGGGGATTAGTCTCTATAATTAGCACTGAAGCTTTCTTT
CDR3aa: CASSYGNRGLVSIISTEAFF

j_gene: TRBJ1-3
d_gene: NA
v_gene: TRBV3-1
abundance: few
CDR3nt: TGTGCCAGCAGCCAGAGGCAGTCCGGAAACACCATATATTTT
CDR3aa: CASSQRQSGNTIYF

j_gene: TRBJ2-5
d_gene: TRBD2
v_gene: TRBV12-3/TRBV12-4
abundance: many
CDR3nt: TGTGCCAGCAGTTTAGTGGCTAGCGGGAGTCCCCAGTACTTC
CDR3aa: CASSLVASGSPQYF

j_gene: TRBJ1-5
d_gene: NA
v_gene: TRBV20-1
abundance: few
CDR3nt: TGCAGTGCGGACCCTACTTTTGACCCTGAGGGCCTGGAAGGCAATCAGCCCCAGCATTTT
CDR3aa: CSADPTFDPEGLEGNQPQHF

j_gene: TRBJ2-6
d_gene: TRBD1
v_gene: TRBV7-1
abundance: few
CDR3nt: TGTGCCAGCAGCTCAAACGAGGGACAGGGGTTTCTTCCCGCTGGGGCCAACGTCCTGACTTTC
CDR3aa: CASSSNEGQGFLPAGANVLTF

j_gene: TRBJ1-1
d_gene: TRBD1
v_gene: TRBV29-1
abundance: many
CDR3nt: TGCACCTACTCCTCAGGGGGGTTGACTGAAGCTTTCTTT
CDR3aa: CTYSSGGLTEAFF

j_gene: TRBJ1-3
d_gene: NA
v_gene: TRBV27
abundance: many
CDR3nt: TGTGCCAGCAGTTTGGCGTGGGGGTATGGTAACACCATATATTTT
CDR3aa: CASSLAWGYGNTIYF

j_gene: TRBJ1-1
d_gene: NA
v_gene: TRBV20-1
abundance: NA
CDR3nt: TGCAGTGCTAGAGGCCCTAAAGCGAACACTGAAGCTTTCTTT
CDR3aa: CSARGPKANTEAFF

j_gene: TRBJ2-5
d_gene: TRBD1
v_gene: TRBV20-1
abundance: many
CDR3nt: TGCAGTGCTAGGCCACAGGGGGCGCGAGAGACCCAGTACTTC
CDR3aa: CSARPQGARETQYF

j_gene: TRBJ1-2
d_gene: NA
v_gene: TRBV20-1
abundance: many
CDR3nt: TGCAGTGCTAGAGATCTCGGAAACTATGGCTACACCTTC
CDR3aa: CSARDLGNYGYTF

j_gene: TRBJ1-1
d_gene: NA
v_gene: TRBV7-2
abundance: many
CDR3nt: TGTGCCAGCAGCTTAGGATTTACTGAAGCTTTCTTT
CDR3aa: CASSLGFTEAFF

j_gene: TRBJ2-5
d_gene: NA
v_gene: TRBV11-2
abundance: many
CDR3nt: TGTGCCAGCAGCTTATTCTGGGGGGACCAAGAGACCCAGTACTTC
CDR3aa: CASSLFWGDQETQYF

j_gene: TRBJ1-2
d_gene: NA
v_gene: TRBV30
abundance: many
CDR3nt: TGTGCCTGGGGTATGAACTATGGCTACACCTTC
CDR3aa: CAWGMNYGYTF

j_gene: TRBJ1-2
d_gene: TRBD1
v_gene: TRBV24-1
abundance: many
CDR3nt: TGTGCCACCAGTGACCGCCGGACAGGGGAAAACTATGGCTACACCTTC
CDR3aa: CATSDRRTGENYGYTF

j_gene: TRBJ2-2
d_gene: NA
v_gene: TRBV4-2
abundance: NA
CDR3nt: TGTGCCAGCAGCCAGCGACTCACCGGGGAGCTGTTTTTT
CDR3aa: CASSQRLTGELFF

j_gene: TRBJ2-4
d_gene: NA
v_gene: TRBV6-5
abundance: many
CDR3nt: TGTGCCAGCAGTTATCCATCCCTTAGCGGAGCCAAAAACATTAAGTACTTC
CDR3aa: CASSYPSLSGAKNIKYF

j_gene: TRBJ1-1
d_gene: TRBD1
v_gene: TRBV30
abundance: many
CDR3nt: TGTGCCTGGAGTGGAGCGACAGGGCCAGCTTTCTTT
CDR3aa: CAWSGATGPAFF

j_gene: TRBJ1-1
d_gene: NA
v_gene: TRBV30
abundance: many
CDR3nt: TGTGCCCTTTTGGGGGGACAATTGAACACTGAAGCTTTCTTT
CDR3aa: CALLGGQLNTEAFF

j_gene: TRBJ2-2
d_gene: NA
v_gene: TRBV7-2
abundance: many
CDR3nt: TGTGCCAGCAGCTTAGTGGGGGCAGTTTCCGGGGAGCTGTTTTTT
CDR3aa: CASSLVGAVSGELFF

j_gene: TRBJ2-2
d_gene: TRBD2
v_gene: TRBV7-2
abundance: NA
CDR3nt: TGTGCCAGCAGCGGACTAGCAAGCACCGGGGAGCTGTTTTTT
CDR3aa: CASSGLASTGELFF

j_gene: TRBJ2-5
d_gene: TRBD2
v_gene: TRBV12-3/TRBV12-4
abundance: NA
CDR3nt: TGTGCCAGCAGTATAGCGGGACACCAAGAGACCCAGTACTTC
CDR3aa: CASSIAGHQETQYF

j_gene: TRBJ2-7
d_gene: TRBD2
v_gene: TRBV14
abundance: many
CDR3nt: TGTGCCAGCAGCCAAGATTGGCGGGAGGTCTACGAGCAGTACTTC
CDR3aa: CASSQDWREVYEQYF

j_gene: TRBJ2-2
d_gene: NA
v_gene: TRBV6-1
abundance: NA
CDR3nt: TGTGCCAGCAGGGATGGCGTCACCGGGGAGCTGTTTTTT
CDR3aa: CASRDGVTGELFF

j_gene: TRBJ1-3
d_gene: NA
v_gene: TRBV30
abundance: NA
CDR3nt: TGTGCCTGGACCCGGGACACCAGCTCTGGAAACACCATATATTTT
CDR3aa: CAWTRDTSSGNTIYF

j_gene: TRBJ2-7
d_gene: NA
v_gene: TRBV2
abundance: many
CDR3nt: TGTGCCAGCAGGTCGGGCATCCGTAACGAGCAGTACTTC
CDR3aa: CASRSGIRNEQYF

j_gene: TRBJ2-3
d_gene: NA
v_gene: TRBV5-1
abundance: NA
CDR3nt: TGCGCCAGCAGCTTGGGAGGGGTGAGTGGAGATACGCAGTATTTT
CDR3aa: CASSLGGVSGDTQYF

j_gene: TRBJ1-1
d_gene: NA
v_gene: TRBV28
abundance: many
CDR3nt: TGTGCCAGCAGTTTACGCAGATACATGAACACTGAAGCTTTCTTT
CDR3aa: CASSLRRYMNTEAFF

j_gene: TRBJ2-5
d_gene: NA
v_gene: TRBV12-3/TRBV12-4
abundance: many
CDR3nt: TGTGCCAGCAGTCCCGGAGACAGGAGCAAGACCCAGTACTTC
CDR3aa: CASSPGDRSKTQYF

j_gene: TRBJ2-5
d_gene: NA
v_gene: TRBV6-2/TRBV6-3
abundance: many
CDR3nt: TGTGCCAGCAGTTACGCCGGACAGTTGGTCGAGACCCAGTACTTC
CDR3aa: CASSYAGQLVETQYF

j_gene: TRBJ1-1
d_gene: NA
v_gene: TRBV10-1
abundance: many
CDR3nt: TGCGCCAGCAGCTATACATTGAACACTGAAGCTTTCTTT
CDR3aa: CASSYTLNTEAFF

j_gene: TRBJ1-2
d_gene: NA
v_gene: TRBV20-1
abundance: NA
CDR3nt: TGCAGTGCTAGATTTGGGGCAGGAAAAGGCTATGGCTACACCTTC
CDR3aa: CSARFGAGKGYGYTF

j_gene: TRBJ2-5
d_gene: NA
v_gene: TRBV12-3/TRBV12-4
abundance: many
CDR3nt: TGTGCCAGCAGTTTAGACTGGGGAGAGACCCAGTACTTC
CDR3aa: CASSLDWGETQYF

j_gene: TRBJ2-5
d_gene: TRBD2
v_gene: TRBV3-1
abundance: many
CDR3nt: TGTGCCAGCAGCCTACGGACTAGCGGCCAAGAGACCCAGTACTTC
CDR3aa: CASSLRTSGQETQYF

j_gene: TRBJ2-4
d_gene: TRBD2
v_gene: TRBV6-2/TRBV6-3
abundance: many
CDR3nt: TGTGCCAGCAGGACGACTAGCGGGAGGGCCAAAAACATTCAGTACTTC
CDR3aa: CASRTTSGRAKNIQYF

j_gene: TRBJ2-7
d_gene: TRBD1
v_gene: TRBV6-2/TRBV6-3
abundance: NA
CDR3nt: TGTGCCAGCCTCGGACAGGGGTCACCCTACGAGCAGTACTTC
CDR3aa: CASLGQGSPYEQYF

j_gene: TRBJ1-5
d_gene: TRBD1
v_gene: TRBV24-1
abundance: once
CDR3nt: TGTGCCACGACAGGGGTGGATCAGCCCCAGCATTTT
CDR3aa: CATTGVDQPQHF

j_gene: TRBJ2-7
d_gene: NA
v_gene: TRBV30
abundance: many
CDR3nt: TGTGCCTGGACCCCAAGGGACGAGCAGTACTTC
CDR3aa: CAWTPRDEQYF

j_gene: TRBJ1-5
d_gene: NA
v_gene: TRBV29-1
abundance: NA
CDR3nt: TGCAGCGTAATTTTACAGGGCGGCGGGGGGCCCCAGCATTTT
CDR3aa: CSVILQGGGGPQHF

j_gene: TRBJ2-7
d_gene: NA
v_gene: TRBV5-1
abundance: many
CDR3nt: TGCGCCAGCAGCTTCGGCGATACCTACGAGCAGTACTTC
CDR3aa: CASSFGDTYEQYF

j_gene: TRBJ2-2
d_gene: NA
v_gene: TRBV10-3
abundance: many
CDR3nt: TGTGCCATCAGTGTTGGCCCACCAACCGGGGAGCTGTTTTTT
CDR3aa: CAISVGPPTGELFF

j_gene: TRBJ2-7
d_gene: NA
v_gene: TRBV6-1
abundance: NA
CDR3nt: TGTGCCAGCAGGTCAGATGGGTACGAGCAGTACTTC
CDR3aa: CASRSDGYEQYF

j_gene: TRBJ1-2
d_gene: NA
v_gene: TRBV4-3
abundance: NA
CDR3nt: TGCGCCAGCAGCCAAGATAGCGGGATCGGCTATGGCTACACCTTC
CDR3aa: CASSQDSGIGYGYTF

j_gene: TRBJ2-7
d_gene: TRBD2
v_gene: TRBV5-1
abundance: NA
CDR3nt: TGCGCCAGCAGAACGGGACTAGCGGGAGAGAGTGAGGTCTACGAGCAGTACTTC
CDR3aa: CASRTGLAGESEVYEQYF

j_gene: TRBJ2-7
d_gene: TRBD1
v_gene: TRBV30
abundance: many
CDR3nt: TGTGCCTGGAGTGGTTACGGGACAGGCTACGAGCAGTACTTC
CDR3aa: CAWSGYGTGYEQYF

j_gene: TRBJ2-2
d_gene: NA
v_gene: TRBV19
abundance: many
CDR3nt: TGTGCCAGTACGTTGGGACAACGTCCCGCCGGGGAGCTGTTTTTT
CDR3aa: CASTLGQRPAGELFF

j_gene: TRBJ2-2
d_gene: NA
v_gene: TRBV12-3/TRBV12-4
abundance: many
CDR3nt: TGTGCCAGCAGCCCCACGGAGGGTGGCACCGGGGAGCTGTTTTTT
CDR3aa: CASSPTEGGTGELFF

j_gene: TRBJ2-7
d_gene: TRBD2
v_gene: TRBV12-3/TRBV12-4
abundance: NA
CDR3nt: TGTGCCAGCAGTTTATCCCTAGCGGGTTACGACGAGCAGTACTTC
CDR3aa: CASSLSLAGYDEQYF

j_gene: TRBJ2-1
d_gene: TRBD2
v_gene: TRBV20-1
abundance: many
CDR3nt: TGCAGTGCTAGTCGGTACAAACGGGGGAAGCGGGAGGGACACAATGAGCAGTTCTTC
CDR3aa: CSASRYKRGKREGHNEQFF

j_gene: TRBJ1-1
d_gene: NA
v_gene: TRBV5-5
abundance: many
CDR3nt: TGTGCCAGCAGCTTGTGGAGGGGAGGAAACACTGAAGCTTTCTTT
CDR3aa: CASSLWRGGNTEAFF

j_gene: TRBJ2-7
d_gene: TRBD2
v_gene: TRBV13
abundance: many
CDR3nt: TGTGCCAGCAGCCCCCGACTAGCGAGCTCCTACGAGCAGTACTTC
CDR3aa: CASSPRLASSYEQYF